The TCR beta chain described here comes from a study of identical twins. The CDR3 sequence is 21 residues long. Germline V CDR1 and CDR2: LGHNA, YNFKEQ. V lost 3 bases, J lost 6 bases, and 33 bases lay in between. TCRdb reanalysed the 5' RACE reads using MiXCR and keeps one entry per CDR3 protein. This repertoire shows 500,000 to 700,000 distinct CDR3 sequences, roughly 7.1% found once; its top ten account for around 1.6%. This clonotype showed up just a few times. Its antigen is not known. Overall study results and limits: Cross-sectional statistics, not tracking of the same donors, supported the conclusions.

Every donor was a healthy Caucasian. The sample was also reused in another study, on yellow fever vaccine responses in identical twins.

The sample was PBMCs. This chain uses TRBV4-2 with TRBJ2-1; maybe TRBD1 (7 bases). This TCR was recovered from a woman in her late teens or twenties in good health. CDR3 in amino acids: CASSQHLAEKTRGRRGNEQFF. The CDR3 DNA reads TGTGCCAGCAGCCAGCATCTCGCCGAAAAAACTAGGGGGCGGAGGGGCAATGAGCAGTTCTTC.